Given below is one T cell receptor (beta chain) in context. The data originate from a study of blood T cell repertoires in COVID-19. Study-level background: Acute-phase and convalescent COVID-19 samples originated in the United States, Italy and Spain. Nucleic acid was either cDNA or gDNA, and it came from T cells, B-cell-depleted T cells, or PBMCs.

Germline-derived CDR1 and CDR2 are MNHNS and SASEGT. The CDR3 consists of 15 residues. The ends were cut back, 3 bases at V and 0 bases at J, with 9 bases in the middle. In the study's own analysis: Reference gene primer amplification yielded estimated nucleated cell counts. Only in-frame clones appear in the TCRdb table, and some are missing; sequencing was by immunoSEQ multiplex PCR. V, J and clone size reflect that table, while D and trimming were determined from the DNA. The table has about 200,000 clones, over 75% seen once. This TCR was recovered from a man aged 50-59 years with acute or convalescent COVID-19. The chain has TRBV6-1 and TRBJ2-1; D not certain. The sequenced sample was peripheral blood. In DNA form, the CDR3 reads TGTGCCAGCAGTGAGTCCGGCGGCTCCTACAATGAGCAGTTCTTC. Translating it yields CASSESGGSYNEQFF.